Below, one T cell receptor (beta chain) is given with its context. Its antigen is currently unknown. TCRdb re-called the 5' RACE reads with MiXCR, one entry per CDR3 protein. The sample includes about 45,000 distinct CDR3 sequences, nearly 9.5% seen only once; the top ten take 12%. The sample is drawn from a study of T-cell memory formation after mild COVID-19. Study-wide background: Clustering of TCRs was largely donor specific.

Study findings and constraints: Mostly located in CM and EM were contracting CD4+ clones, with contracting CD8+ clones located in EMRA.

The germline V gene encodes CDR1 LGHNA and CDR2 YNFKEQ. This CDR3 contains 17 residues. Losses at the gene ends were 4 bases for V and 7 bases for J; bases not matched to a gene: 13. The origin of this receptor is an adult woman who had mild COVID-19 (a few samples of this study predate the infection). Cell type and time point are not known. The sample consisted of PBMCs or a T cell subset sorted from them (not recorded which). The chain couples TRBV4-2 to TRBJ2-2; 9 nucleotides line up with TRBD2. The DNA for the CDR3 is TGTGCCAGCAGCCCTAGCGGGAACCCTCGCCTGGGCGGGGAGCTGTTTTTT. Its translation is CASSPSGNPRLGGELFF.